A single sample gave rise to the 31 T cell receptor beta chains below, sequenced in a study of OX40 agonist ivuxolimab in advanced cancers. Produced via immunoSEQ multiplex PCR; TCRdb's table is partial and in-frame only. The sample yields fewer than 80,000 clones, under 95% seen once. This material consisted of CD4+ or CD8+ T cells sorted from blood, taken in a trial of the OX40 agonist ivuxolimab. All receptors come from an adult with an advanced solid tumor such as melanoma, head and neck, liver or kidney cancer.

This chain links TRBV5-1 with TRBJ1-3, with D unclear. CDR3 length: 16 amino acids. V was cut by 3 bases and J by 0 bases, with 13 bases left in between. Germline V CDR1 and CDR2: SGHRS, YFSETQ. This CDR3 is CASSSDAGSSGNTIYF. CDR3 DNA sequence: TGCGCCAGCAGCTCCGACGCCGGGAGCTCTGGAAACACCATATATTTT. The variable domain in full, completed from reference TRBV5-1 and TRBJ1-3, reads KAGVTQTPRYLIKTRGQQVTLSCSPISGHRSVSWYQQTPGQGLQFLFEYFSETQRNKGNFPGRFSGRQFSNSRSEMNVSTLELGDSALYLCASSSDAGSSGNTIYFGEGSWLTVV.

The rearrangement links TRBV6-1 to TRBJ2-7, with D perhaps matching TRBD2 (6 bases). This CDR3 comprises 12 residues. Germline V lookup: CDR1 MNHNS, CDR2 SASEGT. CDR3 loop: CASSRGTYEQYF. The CDR3 nucleotides read TGTGCTTCAAGTCGGGGGACCTACGAGCAGTACTTC.

This chain links TRBV11-2 with TRBJ2-1, with D possibly TRBD1 on 5 matching bases. The CDR3 loop spans 14 amino acids. CDR1 SGHAT and CDR2 FQNNGV come from the germline V gene. Trimming pared 2 bases from V and 8 bases from J, leaving 13 bases between. CDR3 residues: CASSLSRGIDEQFF. The CDR3 DNA reads as TGTGCCAGCAGCTTATCTAGGGGAATTGATGAGCAGTTCTTC.

The chain recombines TRBV28 with TRBJ1-1; D uncertain. Trimming stripped 1 base from V and 1 base from J, with 7 bases between. The germline CDR1 and CDR2 sequences are MDHEN and SYDVKM. The CDR3 runs to 14 residues. The chain's CDR3 is CASSLLTGNTEAFF. DNA for the CDR3: TGTGCCAGCAGTTTATTAACCGGGAACACTGAAGCTTTCTTT.

The J gene is TRBJ2-5, the V gene TRBV5-5; 9 nucleotides agree with TRBD1. V shed 4 bases, J shed 2 bases, and the junction held 9 bases outside the gene matches. The CDR3 consists of 16 residues. In germline, CDR1 is SGHKS, CDR2 YYEKEE (reference sequence). The CDR3: CASSLYGQGLQETQYF. The CDR3 bases are TGTGCCAGCAGCCTTTATGGACAGGGGTTACAAGAGACCCAGTACTTC.

This rearrangement joins TRBV20-1 to TRBJ2-1, with unresolved D. Germline CDR1 DFQATT, CDR2 SNEGSKA (reference sequence). V lost 3 bases and J 4 bases, leaving 4 bases between the germline ends. The CDR3 runs 11 residues. The CDR3 DNA reads TGCAGTGCTAGTGGATACAATGAGCAGTTCTTC. It is translated as CSASGYNEQFF.

This clone was recorded once. This chain joins TRBV29-1 and TRBJ2-3; D unclear. The V gene lost 3 bases and the J gene lost 0 bases, with 7 bases spanning the gap. The CDR3 runs 13 residues. Germline V gene sequence: CDR1 SQVTM, CDR2 ANQGSEA. This chain's CDR3 is CSVDTVSTDTQYF. The CDR3 nucleotides are TGCAGCGTTGACACAGTTAGCACAGATACGCAGTATTTT.

CDR3 sequence reads: CASSVGPGNGRADTQYF. DNA of the CDR3: TGTGCCAGCAGCGTAGGGCCTGGGAACGGGAGAGCAGATACGCAGTATTTT. V and J are TRBV9 and TRBJ2-3, with a tentative D call TRBD2 (6 bases). This CDR3 is 17 amino acids long. Trimming shortened V by 0 bases and J by 4 bases, and 18 bases separated the two germline ends. Germline CDR1 reads SGDLS; CDR2 reads YYNGEE.

The chain combines TRBV15 with TRBJ2-1; 8 nucleotides line up with TRBD2. CDR1 LNHNV and CDR2 YYDKDF come from the germline V gene (reference sequence). After removal of 2 bases from V and 7 bases from J, the junction contained 10 bases not matched to a gene. CDR3 size: 16 residues. The CDR3: CATSRFRSGKDNEQFF. The DNA for the CDR3 is TGTGCCACCAGCAGATTCCGTAGCGGGAAGGATAATGAGCAGTTCTTC.

This clone has just one count. The chain combines TRBV28 with TRBJ2-2; the match to TRBD1 covers 8 bases. Germline V gene data show CDR1 as MDHEN and CDR2 as SYDVKM. This CDR3 has 16 residues. Losses at the gene ends were 6 bases for V and 4 bases for J; bases not matched to a gene: 10. In DNA form, the CDR3 reads TGTGCCAGCAGCTCCCCGGACAGGGAGCCCACCGGGGAGCTGTTTTTT. Translating it yields CASSSPDREPTGELFF. Full variable domain (remainder filled in from reference TRBV28 and TRBJ2-2): DVKVTQSSRYLVKRTGEKVFLECVQDMDHENMFWYRQDPGLGLRLIYFSYDVKMKEKGDIPEGYSVSREKKERFSLILESASTNQTSMYLCASSSPDREPTGELFFGEGSRLTVL.

For the CDR3, the DNA is TGTGCCAGCAGCCAGCGAGATACGCAGTATTTT. Its translation: CASSQRDTQYF. This chain uses TRBV28 with TRBJ2-3; no reliable D call. In germline, CDR1 is MDHEN, CDR2 SYDVKM. The CDR3 consists of 11 residues. The V end lost 6 bases, the J end lost 5 bases, and 6 bases lay between the germline ends.

V is TRBV6-1 and J is TRBJ2-2; D is unclear. Trimming stripped 5 bases from V and 0 bases from J, with 7 bases between. The CDR3 consists of 14 residues. Per germline, CDR1 MNHNS and CDR2 SASEGT. This chain's CDR3 is CASSSHTNTGELFF. CDR3 DNA sequence: TGTGCCAGCAGTTCGCACACGAACACCGGGGAGCTGTTTTTT.

The gene calls are TRBV5-1 and TRBJ2-1; 7 nucleotides match TRBD1. The CDR3 length is 17 residues. V lost 0 bases and J lost 3; bases outside the gene matches: 9. The germline V gene has CDR1 SGHRS and CDR2 YFSETQ. The CDR3 here is CASSLAAGGENYNEQFF. The DNA for the CDR3 is TGCGCCAGCAGCTTGGCGGCAGGGGGAGAAAACTACAATGAGCAGTTCTTC.

The CDR3 nucleotides are TGTGCCAGCAGCTTTCAAGCGGGACTTGAGCAGTTCTTC. Translated, it gives CASSFQAGLEQFF. The V and J genes are TRBV11-3 and TRBJ2-1; 7 nucleotides agree with TRBD2. The junction had 5 bases not matched to a gene; V was cut back by 3 bases and J by 9 bases. CDR1 and CDR2 (germline): SGHNT, YENEEA. CDR3 length: 13 residues.

The J gene is TRBJ2-5, the V gene TRBV18, with 10 bases matching TRBD2. The ends lost 2 bases at V and 5 bases at J; junction bases unmatched: 5. There are 15 residues in the CDR3. Looked up from germline, CDR1 is KGHSH and CDR2 is LQKENI. CDR3 DNA sequence: TGTGCCAGCTCACCAGAGGGACTAGCGATGGAGACCCAGTACTTC. Its translation is CASSPEGLAMETQYF. Full variable domain (outside the CDR3, taken from reference TRBV18 and TRBJ2-5): NAGVMQNPRHLVRRRGQEARLRCSPMKGHSHVYWYRQLPEEGLKFMVYLQKENIIDESGMPKERFSAEFPKEGPSILRIQQVVRGDSAAYFCASSPEGLAMETQYFGPGTRLLVL.

V is TRBV7-9 and J is TRBJ1-2; tentative D call: TRBD1 (6 bases). The CDR3 contains 14 residues. Trimming cost V 4 bases and J 0 bases, with 9 bases left between them. From germline, CDR1 is SEHNR and CDR2 FQNEAQ (reference sequence). The CDR3 loop reads CASSSGQTNYGYTF. The CDR3 DNA follows: TGTGCCAGCAGCTCCGGACAGACTAACTATGGCTACACCTTC.

The V call is TRBV2, the J call TRBJ1-3, with D hard to call. There are 14 residues in the CDR3. Germline V gene sequence: CDR1 SNHLY, CDR2 FYNNEI. The V end was cut by 5 bases, the J end by 2 bases, with 10 bases between. The CDR3 sequence: CASSLDGTGNTIYF. For the CDR3, the DNA is TGTGCCAGCAGTCTGGACGGCACTGGAAACACCATATATTTT.

The chain combines TRBV6-5 with TRBJ2-3; no clear D gene. CDR1 is MNHEY, CDR2 SVGAGI, per germline. Trimming left V 6 bases short and J 2 bases short, with 3 bases between. This CDR3 region has 11 residues. The DNA of the CDR3 is TGTGCCAGCAGCGACACAGATACGCAGTATTTT. Residues: CASSDTDTQYF.

The chain is built from TRBV5-1 and TRBJ2-5, with 10 bases aligning to TRBD2. V shed 2 bases, J shed 5 bases, and the junction held 6 bases outside the gene matches. The CDR3 has 15 residues. The germline CDR1 and CDR2 sequences are SGHRS and YFSETQ. Here the CDR3 reads CASSLPLAGEETQYF. CDR3 in DNA: TGCGCCAGCAGCTTACCCCTAGCGGGAGAGGAGACCCAGTACTTC.

This chain connects TRBV5-4 to TRBJ2-2; TRBD2 matches at 10 bases. The germline V gene has CDR1 SGHNT and CDR2 YYREEE (reference sequence). V was clipped by 0 bases and J by 6 bases; unmatched bases: 5. The CDR3 has 16 amino acids. The CDR3 loop is CASSLGGTSAPGELFF. DNA of the CDR3: TGTGCCAGCAGCTTGGGAGGGACTAGCGCCCCCGGGGAGCTGTTTTTT. Full variable domain (remainder filled in from reference TRBV5-4 and TRBJ2-2): ETGVTQSPTHLIKTRGQQVTLRCSSQSGHNTVSWYQQALGQGPQFIFQYYREEENGRGNFPPRFSGLQFPNYSSELNVNALELDDSALYLCASSLGGTSAPGELFFGEGSRLTVL.

The chain links TRBV27 to TRBJ1-4; 12 nucleotides align to TRBD1. The length of the CDR3 is 18 residues. CDR1 and CDR2 from the germline V gene are MNHEY and SMNVEV (reference sequence). After removal of 5 bases from V and 7 bases from J, the junction contained 14 bases not matched to a gene. The CDR3 is CASSRSGTGGLMGEKLFF. DNA for the CDR3: TGTGCCAGCAGTCGATCCGGGACAGGGGGCCTTATGGGTGAAAAACTGTTTTTT.

This chain links TRBV5-5 with TRBJ1-5; no clear D gene. The CDR3 has 13 residues. Germline CDR1 and CDR2: SGHKS and YYEKEE (reference sequence). V lost 2 bases and J 6 bases, leaving 9 bases between the germline ends. CDR3 in DNA: TGTGCCAGCAGCTTCATCGCAGGTCAGCCCCAGCATTTT. Translation: CASSFIAGQPQHF.

This clone was picked up one time. This rearrangement joins TRBV28 to TRBJ2-7; TRBD1 or TRBD2 may be the D gene (6 bases each). Germline V gives CDR1 MDHEN, CDR2 SYDVKM. The CDR3 consists of 14 residues. V was shortened by 3 bases and J by 2 bases, with 11 bases between the two germline ends. Here the CDR3 reads CASSLGGKAYEQYF. The DNA for the CDR3 is TGTGCCAGCAGTTTGGGGGGCAAGGCCTACGAGCAGTACTTC.

The chain links TRBV5-1 to TRBJ2-5; 13 bases align to TRBD2. The CDR3 is made up of 18 amino acids. Germline V CDR1 and CDR2: SGHRS, YFSETQ. The V gene end was trimmed by 4 bases and the J gene end by 5 bases; junction bases not matched to a gene: 14. The CDR3 protein is CASSPQLAGGTLRETQYF. The CDR3 DNA reads as TGCGCCAGCAGCCCCCAACTAGCGGGAGGGACCTTGCGGGAGACCCAGTACTTC.

The chain links TRBV11-2 to TRBJ2-2, with a weak D call TRBD2 (7 bases). V was cut by 10 bases and J by 7 bases, with 19 bases left in between. This CDR3 has 14 amino acids. Per the germline V gene, CDR1 is SGHAT and CDR2 is FQNNGV. The CDR3 reads CATRGGGPRGELFF. CDR3 sequence (DNA): TGTGCCACTCGAGGGGGGGGTCCCCGCGGGGAGCTGTTTTTT.

The chain couples TRBV2 to TRBJ2-5; 9 bases line up with TRBD1. This CDR3 spans 15 amino acids. Germline V gives CDR1 SNHLY, CDR2 FYNNEI. The J segment lost 4 bases and the V segment lost 6 bases, leaving 9 bases of the junction unmatched. CDR3 sequence: CASSRTGALGETQYF. Here the CDR3 DNA reads TGTGCCAGCAGCAGGACAGGGGCACTGGGAGAGACCCAGTACTTC.

Turning to this clone: The same CDR3 can be traced to other DNA sequences in this sample. The gene calls are TRBV5-1 and TRBJ2-3, with 9 bases lining up with TRBD2. J lost 3 bases, V lost 4 bases, and 6 bases had no gene match. The CDR3 runs 15 residues. Per germline, CDR1 SGHRS and CDR2 YFSETQ. CDR3 bases: TGCGCCAGCAGCCTCGGCGGGAGGGCTACAGATACGCAGTATTTT. Protein: CASSLGGRATDTQYF.

To note about this clone: In the same sample, other DNA sequences code for this CDR3. This chain links TRBV28 with TRBJ2-2; D ambiguous. The V end lost 3 bases, the J end lost 8 bases, and 4 bases lay between the germline ends. Per the germline V gene, CDR1 is MDHEN and CDR2 is SYDVKM. CDR3 length: 11 amino acids. The CDR3 loop is CASSFRGELFF. CDR3 DNA: TGTGCCAGCAGTTTTCGGGGGGAGCTGTTTTTT.

The rearrangement links TRBV5-1 to TRBJ2-3; 14 positions match TRBD2. The CDR3 has 16 residues. V dropped 3 bases and J dropped 5; count of bases not matched to a gene: 5. Germline V gene sequence: CDR1 SGHRS, CDR2 YFSETQ. For the CDR3, the DNA is TGCGCCAGCAGCTCGGGACTAGCGGGAGCAATAGATACGCAGTATTTT. Translated, it gives CASSSGLAGAIDTQYF.

The V call is TRBV2, the J call TRBJ1-5; 7 bases align to TRBD1. CDR3 length equals 15 residues. CDR1 SNHLY and CDR2 FYNNEI come from the germline V gene. V gave up 3 bases and J gave up 6 bases; unmatched junction bases: 8. The CDR3 reads CASSDTRQGAQPQHF. The DNA of the CDR3 is TGTGCCAGCAGTGACACTAGACAGGGCGCTCAGCCCCAGCATTTT.

Note on this clone: This sample includes further DNA sequences coding for the same CDR3. The chain is built from TRBV5-1 and TRBJ2-7; tentative D call: TRBD2 (5 bases). CDR1 is SGHRS and CDR2 is YFSETQ in the germline V gene. The CDR3 contains 14 residues. Trimming stripped 0 bases from V and 0 bases from J, with 7 bases between. CDR3 loop: CASSLEGSSYEQYF. CDR3 nucleotides: TGCGCCAGCAGCTTGGAAGGGAGCTCCTACGAGCAGTACTTC.